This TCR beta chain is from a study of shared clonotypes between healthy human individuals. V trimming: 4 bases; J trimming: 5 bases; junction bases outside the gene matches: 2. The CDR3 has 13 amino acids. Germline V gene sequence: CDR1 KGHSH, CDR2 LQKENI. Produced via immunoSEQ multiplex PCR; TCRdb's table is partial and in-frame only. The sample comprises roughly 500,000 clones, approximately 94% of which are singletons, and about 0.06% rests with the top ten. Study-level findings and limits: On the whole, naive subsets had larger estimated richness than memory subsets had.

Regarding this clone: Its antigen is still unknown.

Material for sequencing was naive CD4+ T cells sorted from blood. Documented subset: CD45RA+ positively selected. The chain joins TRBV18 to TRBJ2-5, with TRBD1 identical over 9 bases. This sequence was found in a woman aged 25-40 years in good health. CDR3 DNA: TGTGCCAGCTCACGGACAGGGGAGGAGACCCAGTACTTC. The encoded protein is CASSRTGEETQYF.